This T cell receptor (beta chain) derives from a study of cytomegalovirus exposure and HLA in healthy donors. Everyone who donated was a healthy bone marrow donor. Study-wide findings and caveats: Prediction of most subjects' HLA-A and HLA-B alleles by TCR beta sequences was reportedly accurate. An ancestry cluster, one associated with Asian ancestry, reportedly showed fewer N-insertions than the approximately 650-donor mean in a later analysis. Several of the most significant clusters were apparently associated with common viral pathogens in a later analysis.

This CDR3 comprises 12 residues. Germline assignment: CDR1 LGHNT and CDR2 FRNRAP. V was shortened by 3 bases and J by 3 bases, with 4 bases between the two germline ends. A multiplex PCR was run with 60 Vbeta primers and 13 Jbeta primers. Data came from immunoSEQ multiplex PCR; TCRdb stores just in-frame clones and leaves some out. The sample holds a few hundred thousand clones, 65% to 80% seen once. This clone was picked up a small number of times. Its specificity is not known. The TCR originated in a girl aged 2-10 years in good health and CMV-seronegative. The chain couples TRBV12-5 to TRBJ2-3; D gene uncertain. Material: PBMCs. This CDR3 is CASGFTTDTQYF. In DNA form, the CDR3 reads TGTGCTAGTGGTTTCACAACAGATACGCAGTATTTT.